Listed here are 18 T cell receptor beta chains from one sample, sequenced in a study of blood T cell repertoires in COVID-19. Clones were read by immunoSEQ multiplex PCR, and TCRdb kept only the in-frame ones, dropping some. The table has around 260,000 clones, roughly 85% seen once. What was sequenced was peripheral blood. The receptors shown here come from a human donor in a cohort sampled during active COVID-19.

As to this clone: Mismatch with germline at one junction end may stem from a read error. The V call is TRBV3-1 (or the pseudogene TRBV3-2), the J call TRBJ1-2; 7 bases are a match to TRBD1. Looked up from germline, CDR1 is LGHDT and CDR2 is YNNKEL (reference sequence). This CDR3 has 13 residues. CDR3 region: CASSRNDAGTARF. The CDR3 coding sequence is TGTGCCAGCAGCCGGAACGACGCCGGGACAGCGAGGTTC.

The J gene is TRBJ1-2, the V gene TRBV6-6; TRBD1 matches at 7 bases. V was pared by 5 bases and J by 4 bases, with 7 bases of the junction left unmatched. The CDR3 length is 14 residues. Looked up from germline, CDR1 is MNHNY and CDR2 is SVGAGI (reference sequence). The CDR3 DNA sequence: TGTGCCAGCAGTAAGCGTGGGACAGTCTATGGCTACACCTTC. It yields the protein CASSKRGTVYGYTF.

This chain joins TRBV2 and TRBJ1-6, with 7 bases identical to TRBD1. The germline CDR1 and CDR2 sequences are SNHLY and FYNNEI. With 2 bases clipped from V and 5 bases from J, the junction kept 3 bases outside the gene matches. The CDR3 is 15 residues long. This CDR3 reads CASSESGTDNSPLHF. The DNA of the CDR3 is TGTGCCAGCAGTGAATCCGGGACAGATAATTCACCCCTCCACTTT.

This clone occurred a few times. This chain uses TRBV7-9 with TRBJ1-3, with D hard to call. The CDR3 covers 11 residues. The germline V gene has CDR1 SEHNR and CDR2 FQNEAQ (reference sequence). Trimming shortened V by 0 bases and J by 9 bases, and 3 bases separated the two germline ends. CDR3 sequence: CASSLAATIYF. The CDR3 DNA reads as TGTGCCAGCAGCTTAGCGGCCACCATATATTTT.

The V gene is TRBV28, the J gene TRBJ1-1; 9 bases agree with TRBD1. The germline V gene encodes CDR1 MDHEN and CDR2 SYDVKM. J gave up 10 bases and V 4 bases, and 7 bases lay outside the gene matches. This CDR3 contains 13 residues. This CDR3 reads CASSSTGGGGAFF. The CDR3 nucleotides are TGTGCCAGCAGTTCAACAGGGGGCGGAGGAGCTTTCTTT.

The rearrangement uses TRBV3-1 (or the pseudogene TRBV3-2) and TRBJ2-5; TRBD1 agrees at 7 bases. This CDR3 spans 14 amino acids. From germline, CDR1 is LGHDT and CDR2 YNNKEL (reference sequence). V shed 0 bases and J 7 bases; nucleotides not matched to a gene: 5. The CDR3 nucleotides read TGTGCCAGCAGCCAAGATCTTCAGGGGGTGACCCAGTACTTC. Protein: CASSQDLQGVTQYF.

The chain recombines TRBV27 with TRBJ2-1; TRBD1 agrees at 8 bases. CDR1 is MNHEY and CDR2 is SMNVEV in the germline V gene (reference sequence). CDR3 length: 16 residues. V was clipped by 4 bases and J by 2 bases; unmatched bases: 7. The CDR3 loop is CASSSLRDRTYNEQFF. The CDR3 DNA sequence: TGTGCCAGCAGTTCGCTCCGGGACAGGACCTACAATGAGCAGTTCTTC.

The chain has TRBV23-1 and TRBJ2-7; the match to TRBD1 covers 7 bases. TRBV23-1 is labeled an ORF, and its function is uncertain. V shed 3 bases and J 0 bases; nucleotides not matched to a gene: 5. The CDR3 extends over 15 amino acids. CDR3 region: CASSHMTGSSYEQYF. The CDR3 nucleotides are TGCGCCAGCAGTCATATGACAGGGAGCTCCTACGAGCAGTACTTC.

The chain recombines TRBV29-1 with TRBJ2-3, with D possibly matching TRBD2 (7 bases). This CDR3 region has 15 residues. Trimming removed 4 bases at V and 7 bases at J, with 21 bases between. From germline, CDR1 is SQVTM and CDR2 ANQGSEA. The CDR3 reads CSVGGRGRAWNTQYF. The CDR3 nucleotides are TGCAGCGTTGGGGGTAGGGGGAGGGCCTGGAATACGCAGTATTTT.

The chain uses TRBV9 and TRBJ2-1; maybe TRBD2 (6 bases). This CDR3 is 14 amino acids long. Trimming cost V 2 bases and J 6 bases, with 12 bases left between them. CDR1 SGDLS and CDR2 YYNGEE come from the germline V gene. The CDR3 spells CASSVRGSPNEQFF. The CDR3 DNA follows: TGTGCCAGCAGCGTGCGGGGCTCACCCAATGAGCAGTTCTTC.

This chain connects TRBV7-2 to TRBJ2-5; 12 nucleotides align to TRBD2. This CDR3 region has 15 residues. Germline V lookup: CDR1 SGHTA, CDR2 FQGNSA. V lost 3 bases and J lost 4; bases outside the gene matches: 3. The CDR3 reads CASSFGTSGSETQYF. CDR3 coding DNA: TGTGCCAGCAGCTTTGGGACTAGCGGGTCAGAGACCCAGTACTTC. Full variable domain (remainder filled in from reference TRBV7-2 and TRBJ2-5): GAGVSQSPSNKVTEKGKDVELRCDPISGHTALYWYRQSLGQGLEFLIYFQGNSAPDKSGLPSDRFSAERTGGSVSTLTIQRTQQEDSAVYLCASSFGTSGSETQYFGPGTRLLVL.

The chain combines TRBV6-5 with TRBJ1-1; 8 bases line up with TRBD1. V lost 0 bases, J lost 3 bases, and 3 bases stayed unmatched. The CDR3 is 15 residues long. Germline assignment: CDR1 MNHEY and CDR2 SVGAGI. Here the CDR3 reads CASSYSDRVYTEAFF. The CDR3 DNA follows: TGTGCCAGCAGTTACTCGGACAGGGTGTACACTGAAGCTTTCTTT.

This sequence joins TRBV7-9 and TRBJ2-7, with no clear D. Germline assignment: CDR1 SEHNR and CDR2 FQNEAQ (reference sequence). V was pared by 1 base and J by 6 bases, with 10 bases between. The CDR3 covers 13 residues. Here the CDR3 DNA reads TGTGCCAGCAGCTTAGGATCGCGGTCCGAGCAGTACTTC. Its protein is CASSLGSRSEQYF.

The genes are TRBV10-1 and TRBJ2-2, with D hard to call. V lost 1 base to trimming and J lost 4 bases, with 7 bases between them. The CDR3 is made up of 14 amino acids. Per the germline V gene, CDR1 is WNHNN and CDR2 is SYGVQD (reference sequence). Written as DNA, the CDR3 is TGCGCCAGCAGTGAGTTGGAGTCCACCGGGGAGCTGTTTTTT. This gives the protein CASSELESTGELFF.

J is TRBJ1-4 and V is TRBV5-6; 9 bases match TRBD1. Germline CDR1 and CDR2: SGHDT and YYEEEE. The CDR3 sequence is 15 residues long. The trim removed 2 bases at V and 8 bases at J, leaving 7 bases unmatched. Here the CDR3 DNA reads TGTGCCAGCAGCTTTGTGGGGGACAGGGAAGAAAAACTGTTTTTT. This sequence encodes CASSFVGDREEKLFF.

The CDR3 here is CASSSLAAVGTDTQYF. CDR3 DNA sequence: TGTGCCAGCAGCTCCCTAGCGGCGGTGGGCACAGATACGCAGTATTTT. V gene TRBV9 combines with J gene TRBJ2-3, with 7 bases aligning to TRBD2. Germline loops: CDR1 SGDLS, CDR2 YYNGEE. The CDR3 runs 16 residues. The V segment lost 4 bases and the J segment 1 base; nucleotides outside the gene matches: 9.

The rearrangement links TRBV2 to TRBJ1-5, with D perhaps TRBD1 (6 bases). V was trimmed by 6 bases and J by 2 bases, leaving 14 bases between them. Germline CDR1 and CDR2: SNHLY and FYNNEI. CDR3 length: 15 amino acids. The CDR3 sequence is CASREDSLGNQPQHF. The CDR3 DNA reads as TGTGCCAGCAGGGAGGACAGTCTGGGCAATCAGCCCCAGCATTTT.

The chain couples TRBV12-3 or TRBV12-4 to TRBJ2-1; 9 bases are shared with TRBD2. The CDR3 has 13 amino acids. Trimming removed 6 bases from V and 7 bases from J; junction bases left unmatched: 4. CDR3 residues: CASRISGSNEQFF. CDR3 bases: TGTGCCAGCAGAATTAGCGGGAGTAATGAGCAGTTCTTC.